A single sample is the source of the 27 T cell receptor beta chains below, sequenced in a study of blood T cells in healthy people across ages. The use of a sample-barcoded 5' primer and a J-beta primer mix characterized a second PCR of about 7 to 12 cycles. Via MiXCR, TCRdb re-called the 5' RACE reads, giving one row per CDR3 protein. The repertoire has around 1,900,000 distinct CDR3 sequences, about two fifths of them found once; the top ten carry approximately 22%. The sample was blood. These receptors originate from a human donor in good health.

As regards this clonotype: A read error is possible here, since a much larger clone lies one base away. V gene TRBV7-2 combines with J gene TRBJ1-5; D is ambiguous. The germline CDR1 and CDR2 sequences are SGHTA and FQGNSA. The CDR3 has 12 amino acids. CDR3 DNA sequence: TGTGCCGGCAGCAATAGCAATCAGCCCCAGCATTTT. This encodes CAGSNSNQPQHF.

As concerns this clonotype: A much larger clone differs by one base, so this may be a read error. This chain uses TRBV7-9 with TRBJ2-7, with 8 bases fitting TRBD2. TRBJ2-5 explains the end of the DNA better; the J call may be wrong. Germline V gene sequence: CDR1 SEHNR, CDR2 FQNEAQ (reference sequence). The CDR3 is made up of 15 amino acids. The CDR3: CAGSLKRGIQETQYF. The DNA for the CDR3 is TGTGCCGGCAGCTTAAAGCGGGGGATTCAAGAGACCCAGTACTTC.

The rearrangement uses TRBV12-3 or TRBV12-4 and TRBJ2-3, with D possibly TRBD1 on 5 matching bases. This CDR3 contains 15 residues. Between the trimmed V and J ends, which lost 2 bases and 6 bases, there was a span of 15 bases. The CDR3 loop is CASSLNVLNRDTQYF. CDR3 bases: TGTGCCAGCAGTTTAAACGTATTGAACAGGGATACGCAGTATTTT.

The rearrangement uses TRBV2 and TRBJ2-7, with D perhaps TRBD1 (5 bases). The ends were cut back, 10 bases at V and 0 bases at J, with 10 bases in the middle. This CDR3 has 12 residues. Germline CDR1 SNHLY, CDR2 FYNNEI. In DNA, the CDR3 is TGTGCCATTCGACAGACCTCCTACGAGCAGTACTTC. Protein sequence: CAIRQTSYEQYF.

The chain links TRBV2 to TRBJ1-5, with TRBD1 as a possible D gene (6 bases). The CDR3 consists of 15 residues. V was pared by 4 bases and J by 3 bases, with 13 bases between. Germline loops: CDR1 SNHLY, CDR2 FYNNEI. The CDR3 DNA is TGTGCCAGCAGTGTTACAGGGTCTCCCAATCAGCCCCAGCATTTT. It specifies CASSVTGSPNQPQHF.

This clonotype was observed a handful of times. The chain is built from TRBV18 and TRBJ2-7, with D tentatively TRBD2 (6 bases). The CDR3 sequence is 15 residues long. Germline V gene lookup returns CDR1 KGHSH and CDR2 LQKENI. V shed 2 bases and J shed 3 bases, with 14 bases lying between them. The CDR3, as DNA: TGTGCCAGCTCACCAAGGGCTAGCGTGAGCTACGAGCAGTACTTC. Translation: CASSPRASVSYEQYF. The whole variable domain, remainder taken from reference TRBV18 and TRBJ2-7, is NAGVMQNPRHLVRRRGQEARLRCSPMKGHSHVYWYRQLPEEGLKFMVYLQKENIIDESGMPKERFSAEFPKEGPSILRIQQVVRGDSAAYFCASSPRASVSYEQYFGPGTRLTVT.

This clonotype was found once. The chain has TRBV15 and TRBJ1-1; D possibly corresponds to TRBD1 (5 bases). CDR1 is LNHNV, CDR2 YYDKDF, per germline (reference sequence). The CDR3 is 16 amino acids. Trimming stripped 0 bases from V and 1 base from J, with 12 bases between. As DNA, the CDR3 is TGTGCCACCAGCAGAGATTGGGCCGGGGCGAACACTGAAGCTTTCTTT. Protein sequence: CATSRDWAGANTEAFF. The whole variable domain, filled in from reference TRBV15 and TRBJ1-1, reads DAMVIQNPRYQVTQFGKPVTLSCSQTLNHNVMYWYQQKSSQAPKLLFHYYDKDFNNEADTPDNFQSRRPNTSFCFLDIRSPGLGDTAMYLCATSRDWAGANTEAFFGQGTRLTVV.

The rearrangement joins TRBV11-2 to TRBJ2-4, with D unclear. Trimming took off 0 bases at V and 15 bases at J, with 12 bases between the two ends. The germline V gene encodes CDR1 SGHAT and CDR2 FQNNGV. The CDR3 extends over 12 amino acids. The CDR3 reads CASSLEIGVTYF. CDR3 coding DNA: TGTGCCAGCAGCTTAGAAATTGGGGTTACGTACTTC.

This clonotype has a handful of counts. V usage is TRBV10-3 and J usage is TRBJ2-1; D perhaps matches TRBD2 (5 bases). Trimming left V 7 bases short and J 7 bases short, with 14 bases between. The CDR3 is 13 amino acids. Germline CDR1 and CDR2: ENHRY and SYGVKD. CDR3 protein: CAINRGSENEQFF. The CDR3 DNA is TGTGCCATCAATCGGGGATCTGAGAATGAGCAGTTCTTC.

The rearrangement joins TRBV7-7 to TRBJ2-5; tentatively, D is TRBD1 or TRBD2 (5 bases each). This CDR3 region has 16 residues. Trimming removed 5 bases at V and 5 bases at J, with 21 bases between. Per the germline V gene, CDR1 is SSHAT and CDR2 is FNYEAQ (reference sequence). DNA of the CDR3: TGTGCCAGCAGCGGACGGGACGGGAACACCCTGGAGACCCAGTACTTC. It is translated as CASSGRDGNTLETQYF.

The chain joins TRBV9 to TRBJ1-2; a possible D gene is TRBD1 (5 bases). The CDR3 totals 15 residues. V lost 3 bases, J lost 8 bases, and 20 bases lay in between. CDR1 is SGDLS and CDR2 is YYNGEE in the germline V gene. CDR3 bases: TGTGCCAGCAGCGAAGGGGTGGGGCAGCTCCTAGGCTACACCTTC. Amino acids: CASSEGVGQLLGYTF.

The chain joins TRBV15 to TRBJ1-4; D remains unclear. The V gene's germline CDR1 is LNHNV and CDR2 YYDKDF (reference sequence). V lost 1 base and J 3 bases, leaving 9 bases between the germline ends. The CDR3 is 15 amino acids. CDR3 in DNA: TGTGCCACCAGCAGAGCGCACAGCTCTAATGAAAAACTGTTTTTT. The encoded protein is CATSRAHSSNEKLFF.

In the case of this clonotype: A single base separates this from a much larger clone, so it may be a read error. The genes are TRBV13 and TRBJ2-4; D might be TRBD2 (5 bases). With 3 bases removed from V and 13 bases from J, the gap between germline ends came to 19 bases. The CDR3 runs 14 residues. From germline, CDR1 is PRHDT and CDR2 FYEKMQ (reference sequence). The CDR3 protein is CASSLPLSVREQYF. The CDR3 region has the DNA TGTGCCAGCAGCTTGCCTCTTAGCGTGCGTGAGCAGTACTTC.

The chain links TRBV28 to TRBJ2-7; D is unresolved. This CDR3 has 16 residues. CDR1 MDHEN and CDR2 SYDVKM come from the germline V gene. V lost 4 bases, J lost 2 bases, and 18 bases lay in between. CDR3 DNA sequence: TGTGCCAGCAGTTGGGGTCACGGGTCACCGACCTACGAGCAGTACTTC. This codes for CASSWGHGSPTYEQYF.

The J gene is TRBJ2-3, the V gene TRBV5-6, with D maybe TRBD2 (5 bases). Germline CDR1 is SGHDT and CDR2 is YYEEEE. V lost 3 bases, J lost 2 bases, and 7 bases lay in between. This CDR3 has 13 residues. The CDR3 is CASSYGNTDTQYF. DNA for the CDR3: TGTGCCAGCAGCTACGGGAACACAGATACGCAGTATTTT.

This clonotype showed up just a few times. This rearrangement joins TRBV5-1 to TRBJ2-3; 7 bases map to TRBD2. With V trimmed by 4 bases and J by 2 bases, 10 bases remained unmatched. The CDR3 runs to 16 residues. Germline loops: CDR1 SGHRS, CDR2 YFSETQ. The CDR3 sequence: CASSPRVGGITDTQYF. The CDR3 DNA reads TGCGCCAGCAGCCCCCGGGTGGGGGGGATCACAGATACGCAGTATTTT.

This clonotype was seen more than once but under ten times. The rearrangement joins TRBV28 to TRBJ2-7; D gene unclear. The germline gives CDR1 MDHEN, CDR2 SYDVKM. The CDR3 consists of 12 residues. Trimming pared 7 bases from V and 2 bases from J, leaving 9 bases between. CDR3 sequence (DNA): TGTGCCAGCAAAGGTTCCCCCTACGAGCAGTACTTC. It translates to CASKGSPYEQYF.

The gene calls are TRBV10-3 and TRBJ2-7, with 9 bases aligning to TRBD2. The J call is in doubt because the DNA end fits TRBJ2-5 better. This CDR3 contains 14 residues. Germline values: CDR1 ENHRY, CDR2 SYGVKD. The CDR3 reads CAISEGGLAQTQYF. The CDR3 DNA reads as TGTGCCATCAGTGAGGGGGGACTAGCACAGACCCAGTACTTC.

The chain has TRBV30 and TRBJ1-3; D gene uncertain. The CDR3 runs to 15 residues. V was clipped by 5 bases and J by 0 bases, with 14 bases between them. Germline V gives CDR1 GTSNPN, CDR2 SVGIG (reference sequence). CDR3 residues: CAWLDAKYSGNTIYF. Here the CDR3 DNA reads TGTGCCTGGTTGGACGCCAAATACTCTGGAAACACCATATATTTT.

In this sample, this clonotype turned up a few times. The rearrangement links TRBV6-6 to TRBJ1-2, with 7 bases aligning to TRBD1. Per germline, CDR1 MNHNY and CDR2 SVGAGI (reference sequence). Unmatched junction bases numbered 11, after V lost 6 bases and J lost 1 base. CDR3 size: 16 residues. The CDR3 loop is CASRQTGTAFNYGYTF. As DNA, the CDR3 is TGTGCCAGCAGACAAACCGGGACAGCCTTTAACTATGGCTACACCTTC.

The sample holds a few counts of this clonotype. The V and J genes are TRBV10-3 and TRBJ1-1; D is uncertain. The CDR3 is 16 residues long. The germline V gene has CDR1 ENHRY and CDR2 SYGVKD. The V and J ends lost 0 bases and 1 base respectively, with 12 bases between them. CDR3 nucleotide sequence: TGTGCCATCAGTGAGTCTTTATTGGCGGCGAACACTGAAGCTTTCTTT. Translation gives CAISESLLAANTEAFF.

This clonotype was seen a few times. V usage is TRBV4-1 and J usage is TRBJ1-2; the D gene is possibly TRBD1 (5 bases). V lost 0 bases and J 4 bases, leaving 15 bases between the germline ends. Germline CDR1 and CDR2: MGHRA and YSYEKL. The CDR3 extends over 16 amino acids. CDR3 DNA: TGCGCCAGCAGCCAAGAAGTTTTCGGGGGAAGCTATGGCTACACCTTC. The encoded protein is CASSQEVFGGSYGYTF.

The chain combines TRBV20-1 with TRBJ2-4, with D possibly TRBD2 on 5 matching bases. TRBJ2-7 explains the end of the DNA better; the J call may be wrong. The CDR3 contains 14 residues. Looked up from germline, CDR1 is DFQATT and CDR2 is SNEGSKA (reference sequence). The CDR3 nucleotides read TGCAGTGCTAGCGGAGGAGACCTCTTCGACGAGCAGTACTTC. It translates to CSASGGDLFDEQYF.

The J gene is TRBJ2-3, the V gene TRBV7-9, with TRBD1 matching 7 bases. The V gene's germline CDR1 is SEHNR and CDR2 FQNEAQ (reference sequence). With 1 base clipped from V and 0 bases from J, the junction kept 7 bases outside the gene matches. This CDR3 has 17 amino acids. CDR3 coding DNA: TGTGCCAGCAGCTTAGTTTCAGGGACAGCGAGCACAGATACGCAGTATTTT. This codes for CASSLVSGTASTDTQYF.

This clonotype showed up just a few times. This sequence joins TRBV10-3 and TRBJ2-7; the D gene is possibly TRBD2 (7 bases). The ends were cut back, 6 bases at V and 2 bases at J, with 14 bases in the middle. From germline, CDR1 is ENHRY and CDR2 SYGVKD. This CDR3 is 14 amino acids long. This chain's CDR3 is CAIRGAGTPYEQYF. CDR3 nucleotides: TGTGCCATCAGGGGAGCGGGGACACCCTACGAGCAGTACTTC.

This clonotype was counted only a few times. The chain recombines TRBV6-2 or TRBV6-3 with TRBJ1-1; TRBD1 aligns across 7 bases. Per germline, CDR1 MNHEY and CDR2 SVGEGT. V trimming: 7 bases; J trimming: 1 base; junction bases outside the gene matches: 21. This CDR3 spans 19 amino acids. The DNA of the CDR3 is TGTGCCAGCATCTACGGACAGGAATGGTTTCTAACGGGGAACACTGAAGCTTTCTTT. Its protein product is CASIYGQEWFLTGNTEAFF.

This clonotype was counted between two and nine times. The chain combines TRBV29-1 with TRBJ2-3; D may be TRBD2 (5 bases). This CDR3 has 11 residues. Germline CDR1 is SQVTM and CDR2 is ANQGSEA. This CDR3 reads CRTAVTDTQYF. CDR3 DNA sequence: TGCAGAACAGCGGTTACAGATACGCAGTATTTT.